These 17 T cell receptor beta chains came from one sample sequenced in a study of blood T cell repertoires in COVID-19. Libraries were prepared by immunoSEQ multiplex PCR; TCRdb keeps only in-frame clonotypes and omits some of them. This table holds just over 300,000 clones, around 91% found once. The material sequenced was PBMCs or T cells enriched from blood (not recorded which). These receptors came from a woman in her late teens or twenties with acute COVID-19.

The chain recombines TRBV20-1 with TRBJ1-2, with D hard to call. In germline, CDR1 is DFQATT, CDR2 SNEGSKA (reference sequence). Trimming stripped 3 bases from V and 0 bases from J, with 5 bases between. The CDR3 covers 12 residues. CDR3 coding DNA: TGCAGTGCTAGTGTTACTAACTATGGCTACACCTTC. Encoded protein: CSASVTNYGYTF.

The genes are TRBV5-5 and TRBJ2-3; 7 positions agree with TRBD2. The germline V gene encodes CDR1 SGHKS and CDR2 YYEKEE (reference sequence). The junction had 7 bases not matched to a gene; V was cut back by 4 bases and J by 2 bases. The CDR3 extends over 15 amino acids. The CDR3 DNA sequence: TGTGCCAGCAGCCCCCTTAGCGGGTCCACAGATACGCAGTATTTT. Translation: CASSPLSGSTDTQYF.

The chain combines TRBV2 with TRBJ2-7; possibly TRBD2 for D (6 bases). Germline CDR1 reads SNHLY; CDR2 reads FYNNEI. V lost 4 bases and J lost 0, with 10 bases in between. The CDR3 spans 14 residues. CDR3 sequence reads: CASSGSGGSYEQYF. Here the CDR3 DNA reads TGTGCCAGCAGTGGTAGCGGAGGCTCCTACGAGCAGTACTTC.

This chain links TRBV2 with TRBJ2-5; perhaps TRBD2 as D (5 bases). The germline V and J ends were trimmed by 4 bases and 3 bases, with 12 bases remaining between them. This CDR3 has 14 amino acids. In germline, CDR1 is SNHLY, CDR2 FYNNEI. CDR3 in amino acids: CASSVPSIEETQYF. DNA for the CDR3: TGTGCCAGCAGTGTTCCTAGCATAGAAGAGACCCAGTACTTC.

J is TRBJ2-1 and V is TRBV10-3; 8 positions match TRBD2. Germline trimming cut 4 bases from V and 7 bases from J; bases unmatched to any gene: 9. Per germline, CDR1 ENHRY and CDR2 SYGVKD. The CDR3 length is 15 residues. The CDR3 DNA sequence: TGTGCCATCAGTGGGGGGAGCGGGAGTGGGAATGAGCAGTTCTTC. Translating it yields CAISGGSGSGNEQFF.

This chain uses TRBV21-1 with TRBJ2-3; the listed D gene, TRBD2, was not tested against the DNA. TRBV21-1 is deemed a pseudogene. The CDR3 contains 17 residues. The DNA for the CDR3 is TGTGCCAGCAGCAAAGGCCCCCGACTGAAGGGCACAGATACGCAGTATTTT. Translation gives CASSKGPRLKGTDTQYF.

The table lists this clone with a count of one. The J gene is TRBJ1-1, the V gene TRBV5-1; tentative D call: TRBD1 (6 bases). This CDR3 spans 14 amino acids. CDR1 is SGHRS and CDR2 is YFSETQ in the germline V gene. The V end lost 5 bases, the J end lost 1 base, and 12 bases lay between the germline ends. The chain's CDR3 is CASRHGQRNTEAFF. CDR3 DNA: TGCGCCAGCAGACATGGACAGCGGAACACTGAAGCTTTCTTT.

The rearrangement links TRBV2 to TRBJ1-1; D gene ambiguous. Trimming shortened V by 3 bases and J by 4 bases, and 12 bases separated the two germline ends. CDR1 and CDR2 (germline): SNHLY, FYNNEI. This CDR3 contains 14 residues. CDR3 bases: TGTGCCAGCAGTGAGTCCGGGAGGATCACTGAAGCTTTCTTT. This codes for CASSESGRITEAFF.

The chain joins TRBV28 to TRBJ2-1, with a weak D call TRBD2 (5 bases). CDR1 is MDHEN and CDR2 is SYDVKM in the germline V gene. The CDR3 loop spans 14 amino acids. V dropped 5 bases and J dropped 5 bases, with 13 bases sitting between them. CDR3 bases: TGTGCCAGCAGTCCCCGGACTGGACACAATGAGCAGTTCTTC. Translating gives CASSPRTGHNEQFF.

The chain has TRBV21-1 and TRBJ2-7; the table names TRBD1, a call not compared with the DNA. TRBV21-1 is described as a pseudogene. The CDR3 has 13 amino acids. CDR3 sequence reads: CASGPDRGGEQYF. In DNA, the CDR3 is TGTGCCAGTGGCCCGGACAGGGGGGGGGAGCAGTACTTC.

This chain uses TRBV28 with TRBJ2-6, with D possibly being TRBD2 (6 bases). V was pared by 5 bases and J by 4 bases, with 12 bases between. This CDR3 region has 15 residues. Germline V CDR1 and CDR2: MDHEN, SYDVKM. The CDR3 is CASSPGGEGANVLTF. The CDR3 DNA sequence: TGTGCCAGCAGTCCCGGGGGAGAAGGGGCCAACGTCCTGACTTTC.

The CDR3 spells CASSAVSGEGNTEAFF. In DNA form, the CDR3 reads TGTGCCAGCTCAGCCGTATCTGGGGAGGGGAACACTGAAGCTTTCTTT. The chain combines TRBV18 with TRBJ1-1; D not resolved. Germline CDR1 KGHSH, CDR2 LQKENI. The CDR3 loop spans 16 amino acids. Deletions cut 5 bases from V and 1 base from J, with 17 bases between.

This rearrangement joins TRBV5-1 to TRBJ2-7; 8 bases are shared with TRBD1. Germline lookup yields CDR1 SGHRS and CDR2 YFSETQ. The V segment lost 5 bases and the J segment 4 bases; nucleotides outside the gene matches: 5. This CDR3 contains 13 residues. In nucleotides, the CDR3 is TGCGCCAGCAGTTCAGGGGGCCCTTACGAGCAGTACTTC. This encodes CASSSGGPYEQYF.

The chain employs TRBV7-9 and TRBJ2-7, with TRBD1 matching over 9 bases. The CDR3 totals 15 residues. The V gene end was trimmed by 0 bases and the J gene end by 1 base; junction bases not matched to a gene: 1. CDR1 is SEHNR and CDR2 is FQNEAQ in the germline V gene (reference sequence). The DNA for the CDR3 is TGTGCCAGCAGCTTAGCAGGGACAGGGTCCTACGAGCAGTACTTC. It translates to CASSLAGTGSYEQYF.

Only a few counts were recorded for this clone. The rearrangement links TRBV3-1 (or the pseudogene TRBV3-2) to TRBJ2-5; 7 nucleotides line up with TRBD1. The CDR3 runs 16 residues. Germline values: CDR1 LGHDT, CDR2 YNNKEL (reference sequence). With V trimmed by 3 bases and J by 2 bases, 9 bases remained unmatched. CDR3 region: CASSHKGARLQETQYF. The CDR3 coding sequence is TGTGCCAGCAGCCATAAGGGGGCGCGGCTACAAGAGACCCAGTACTTC.

CDR3 region: CASSVSELAGVSLAGELFF. CDR3 nucleotide sequence: TGTGCCAGTAGTGTATCGGAACTAGCGGGAGTTTCATTGGCCGGGGAGCTGTTTTTT. The chain links TRBV19 to TRBJ2-2; 11 bases are a match to TRBD2. Germline CDR1 reads LNHDA; CDR2 reads SQIVND (reference sequence). The CDR3 contains 19 residues. After removal of 5 bases from V and 6 bases from J, the junction contained 17 bases not matched to a gene.

The chain recombines TRBV5-8 with TRBJ1-5, with a tentative D call TRBD1 (6 bases). V dropped 6 bases and J dropped 7 bases, with 14 bases sitting between them. This CDR3 comprises 13 residues. CDR1 is SGHTS and CDR2 is YDEGEE in the germline V gene. CDR3 sequence (DNA): TGTGCCAGCACCCGGGAGGGGGAGCAGCCCCAGCATTTT. Translated: CASTREGEQPQHF.